This passage covers 9 T cell receptor beta chains from one sample sequenced in a study of shared clonotypes between healthy human individuals. Libraries were prepared by immunoSEQ multiplex PCR; TCRdb keeps only in-frame clonotypes and omits some of them. The repertoire holds roughly 2.4 million clones, 95% seen once, with over 0.1% in the top ten. Source material: naive CD4+ T cells sorted from blood. As for subset: CD45RA+ positively selected. These receptors all stem from a man younger than 35 in good health.

The chain employs TRBV7-9 and TRBJ2-3; 8 positions agree with TRBD2. The germline CDR1 and CDR2 sequences are SEHNR and FQNEAQ (reference sequence). With 6 bases clipped from V and 0 bases from J, the junction kept 5 bases outside the gene matches. The CDR3 runs to 15 residues. The CDR3, as DNA: TGTGCCAGCAGTCCCAGCGGGGGTAGCACAGATACGCAGTATTTT. Amino acids: CASSPSGGSTDTQYF.

This chain uses TRBV19 with TRBJ2-5; tentative D call: TRBD1 (6 bases). Trimming took off 5 bases at V and 4 bases at J, with 17 bases between the two ends. The CDR3 contains 15 residues. CDR1 is LNHDA and CDR2 is SQIVND in the germline V gene (reference sequence). CDR3 in amino acids: CASSVSYRVLETQYF. The CDR3 DNA reads as TGTGCCAGTAGTGTCAGTTACAGGGTGTTAGAGACCCAGTACTTC.

The chain carries TRBV27 and TRBJ1-1, with D uncertain. This CDR3 region has 15 residues. Germline assignment: CDR1 MNHEY and CDR2 SMNVEV (reference sequence). Trimming took 4 bases from V and 0 from J, leaving 12 bases between them. In nucleotides, the CDR3 is TGTGCCAGCAGTTCCGACCAGACAATGAACACTGAAGCTTTCTTT. Protein sequence: CASSSDQTMNTEAFF.

The gene calls are TRBV7-3 and TRBJ2-7, with 13 bases aligning to TRBD2. With V trimmed by 5 bases and J by 2 bases, 6 bases remained unmatched. The CDR3 is 16 amino acids. CDR1 is SGHTA and CDR2 is FQGTGA in the germline V gene. CDR3 nucleotide sequence: TGTGCCAGCAGCGCGGGGGGACTAGCGGGGCCCTACGAGCAGTACTTC. Encoded protein: CASSAGGLAGPYEQYF.

V and J are TRBV7-2 and TRBJ2-7; D is unclear. This CDR3 has 12 residues. Germline lookup yields CDR1 SGHTA and CDR2 FQGNSA. Trimming left V 6 bases short and J 2 bases short, with 8 bases between. CDR3 in amino acids: CASSRDAYEQYF. CDR3 nucleotides: TGTGCCAGCAGTCGAGATGCCTACGAGCAGTACTTC.

The V and J genes are TRBV30 and TRBJ2-5; D not resolved. Germline lookup yields CDR1 GTSNPN and CDR2 SVGIG (reference sequence). V was cut by 0 bases and J by 3 bases, with 8 bases left in between. This CDR3 is 13 amino acids long. Here the CDR3 DNA reads TGTGCCTGGAGTGTGAGGCGGAAAGAGACCCAGTACTTC. Translated, it gives CAWSVRRKETQYF.

J is TRBJ1-4 and V is TRBV4-2, with D hard to call. Trimming shortened V by 0 bases and J by 1 base, and 12 bases separated the two germline ends. In germline, CDR1 is LGHNA, CDR2 YNFKEQ. This CDR3 spans 17 amino acids. The DNA for the CDR3 is TGTGCCAGCAGCCAAGAAGCCGGTAGGGAAACTAATGAAAAACTGTTTTTT. It encodes CASSQEAGRETNEKLFF.

The rearrangement uses TRBV30 and TRBJ1-5; D call uncertain. Per the germline V gene, CDR1 is GTSNPN and CDR2 is SVGIG (reference sequence). The CDR3 consists of 12 residues. Trimming stripped 1 base from V and 3 bases from J, with 4 bases between. CDR3 amino acids: CAWSDANQPQHF. In DNA, the CDR3 is TGTGCCTGGAGTGACGCCAATCAGCCCCAGCATTTT.

The CDR3 sequence is CASSVTGSSEQFF. The DNA for the CDR3 is TGCGCCAGCAGTGTGACAGGGTCGAGTGAGCAGTTCTTC. The chain joins TRBV10-1 to TRBJ2-1; 7 bases are shared with TRBD1. The CDR3 has 13 residues. The V gene end was trimmed by 4 bases and the J gene end by 9 bases; junction bases not matched to a gene: 6. Germline CDR1 WNHNN, CDR2 SYGVQD (reference sequence).